This passage covers 21 T cell receptor beta chains from one sample sequenced in a study of CD8+ T cells in alopecia areata (dated by TCRdb to 2016 to 2019). Library construction relied on the immunoSEQ multiplex PCR assay. RNA was extracted from all samples and reverse transcribed into cDNA, which served as template for TCR sequencing. TCRdb obtained this table from immuneACCESS and retained in-frame rearrangements with V and J assigned. These tables miss some clones; where compared with another copy, unresolved V genes account for less than half of the shortfall, and the remainder is unexplained. This sample holds about 180,000 clones; 50% to 70% were observed only once. The ten largest clones add up to about 14% of the sample. This specimen's time point label, interpreted: baseline before oral tofacitinib. This sample comprised CD4+ T cells sorted from blood, obtained at week 0. These receptors originate from a human donor with alopecia areata.

The chain is built from TRBV27 and TRBJ2-5, with TRBD1 matching 8 bases. Germline CDR1 and CDR2: MNHEY and SMNVEV (reference sequence). The CDR3 covers 15 residues. Losses at the gene ends were 1 base for V and 5 bases for J; bases not matched to a gene: 6. The CDR3 is CASSLWQGASETQYF. For the CDR3, the DNA is TGTGCCAGCAGTTTATGGCAGGGGGCTTCGGAGACCCAGTACTTC.

This clone was seen only a few times. The chain recombines TRBV29-1 with TRBJ1-1; D not resolved. V dropped 5 bases and J dropped 4 bases, with 17 bases sitting between them. Germline V gene sequence: CDR1 SQVTM, CDR2 ANQGSEA. This CDR3 comprises 14 residues. CDR3 loop: CSVPLNGRGTEAFF. The CDR3 DNA reads as TGCAGCGTTCCTTTAAATGGGAGAGGCACTGAAGCTTTCTTT.

V gene TRBV7-2 combines with J gene TRBJ2-7; possible D gene TRBD2, 6 bases. Per germline, CDR1 SGHTA and CDR2 FQGNSA. CDR3 length: 13 amino acids. The germline V and J ends were trimmed by 10 bases and 3 bases, with 16 bases remaining between them. The CDR3 is CANEKAGGYEQYF. The CDR3 region has the DNA TGTGCCAATGAAAAGGCCGGGGGCTACGAGCAGTACTTC.

The rearrangement links TRBV23-1 to TRBJ2-5; D is undetermined. TRBV23-1 has ORF status, its function being uncertain. This CDR3 has 12 residues. V was shortened by 4 bases and J by 7 bases, with 10 bases between the two germline ends. The CDR3 region has the DNA TGCGCCAGCAGTCTCAGTCCGGGGACCCAGTACTTC. This codes for CASSLSPGTQYF.

The V and J genes are TRBV9 and TRBJ1-1; D gene unclear. The CDR3 is 14 amino acids. Trimming pared 0 bases from V and 3 bases from J, leaving 9 bases between. Germline CDR1 reads SGDLS; CDR2 reads YYNGEE. The CDR3 loop reads CASSVDGRDTEAFF. CDR3 in DNA: TGTGCCAGCAGCGTAGACGGGCGGGACACTGAAGCTTTCTTT.

CDR3 nucleotides: TGCAGCGCACGCACAGGGGGGAACACTGAAGCTTTCTTT. It yields the protein CSARTGGNTEAFF. The V and J genes are TRBV29-1 and TRBJ1-1; 8 bases map to TRBD1. Per germline, CDR1 SQVTM and CDR2 ANQGSEA. The CDR3 is 13 amino acids. The V and J ends lost 7 bases and 1 base, in that order; junction bases with no gene match: 5. The full variable domain, its missing parts supplied by reference TRBV29-1 and TRBJ1-1, is SAVISQKPSRDICQRGTSLTIQCQVDSQVTMMFWYRQQPGQSLTLIATANQGSEATYESGFVIDKFPISRPNLTFSTLTVSNMSPEDSSIYLCSARTGGNTEAFFGQGTRLTVV.

Only one count was recorded for this clone. The chain has TRBV2 and TRBJ1-1, with 7 positions matching TRBD1. V lost 7 bases to trimming and J lost 5 bases; unmatched junction nucleotides: 4. Germline assignment: CDR1 SNHLY and CDR2 FYNNEI. The CDR3 is made up of 12 amino acids. The CDR3 DNA reads as TGTGCCAGCACCACAGGGGTAACTGAAGCTTTCTTT. This sequence encodes CASTTGVTEAFF.

This clone was counted a few times. The chain recombines TRBV18 with TRBJ2-2; no clear D. The length of the CDR3 is 16 residues. Germline CDR1 KGHSH, CDR2 LQKENI. V lost 3 bases and J 3 bases, leaving 14 bases between the germline ends. The DNA of the CDR3 is TGTGCCAGCTCACCGCCGTTGGGTACCGACACCGGGGAGCTGTTTTTT. Translated: CASSPPLGTDTGELFF.

The rearrangement uses TRBV27 and TRBJ1-1; TRBD1 might be the D (5 bases). The V end was cut by 7 bases, the J end by 5 bases, with 14 bases between. Germline V gene data show CDR1 as MNHEY and CDR2 as SMNVEV (reference sequence). The CDR3 spans 13 residues. The CDR3 DNA reads as TGTGCCAGCAACCCCATCCCAGGGACTGAAGCTTTCTTT. It yields the protein CASNPIPGTEAFF.

This chain connects TRBV30 to TRBJ2-3, with D possibly matching TRBD2 (5 bases). From germline, CDR1 is GTSNPN and CDR2 SVGIG (reference sequence). V lost 1 base to trimming and J lost 4 bases, with 18 bases between them. The CDR3 sequence is 16 residues long. The CDR3 coding sequence is TGTGCCTGGAGTGGAGTGAAAAAATCGGGATCAGATACGCAGTATTTT. It translates to CAWSGVKKSGSDTQYF. The whole variable domain, remainder taken from reference TRBV30 and TRBJ2-3, is SQTIHQWPATLVQPVGSPLSLECTVEGTSNPNLYWYRQAAGRGLQLLFYSVGIGQISSEVPQNLSASRPQDRQFILSSKKLLLSDSGFYLCAWSGVKKSGSDTQYFGPGTRLTVL.

The rearrangement links TRBV30 to TRBJ1-2; D perhaps matches TRBD1 (5 bases). Germline CDR1 is GTSNPN and CDR2 is SVGIG (reference sequence). V lost 5 bases and J lost 6, with 19 bases in between. CDR3 length: 14 amino acids. In DNA form, the CDR3 reads TGTGCCTGGTCAAGAGCCTCCGGGGCCGATGGCTACACCTTC. Translated, it gives CAWSRASGADGYTF.

This chain uses TRBV15 with TRBJ1-5; no clear D gene. V lost 1 base and J lost 0, with 13 bases in between. This CDR3 is built from 17 residues. Germline V gene sequence: CDR1 LNHNV, CDR2 YYDKDF (reference sequence). CDR3 sequence reads: CATSRGDQNYSNQPQHF. The CDR3 DNA sequence: TGTGCCACCAGCAGAGGGGATCAGAATTATAGCAATCAGCCCCAGCATTTT. The full variable domain, its missing parts supplied by reference TRBV15 and TRBJ1-5, is DAMVIQNPRYQVTQFGKPVTLSCSQTLNHNVMYWYQQKSSQAPKLLFHYYDKDFNNEADTPDNFQSRRPNTSFCFLDIRSPGLGDTAMYLCATSRGDQNYSNQPQHFGDGTRLSIL.

This clone has more than one count but fewer than ten. The V gene is TRBV29-1, the J gene TRBJ2-1, with 8 bases fitting TRBD1. The junction had 8 bases not matched to a gene; V was cut back by 4 bases and J by 6 bases. This CDR3 spans 14 amino acids. Germline V gene lookup returns CDR1 SQVTM and CDR2 ANQGSEA. CDR3 residues: CSVGGQGLSNEQFF. The CDR3 DNA is TGCAGCGTTGGTGGACAGGGATTATCCAATGAGCAGTTCTTC.

CDR3 in amino acids: CASSLAGLAETQYF. CDR3 nucleotides: TGTGCCAGCAGCTTAGCAGGGCTAGCGGAGACCCAGTACTTC. The chain couples TRBV7-9 to TRBJ2-5; D might be TRBD2 (6 bases). Trimming removed 0 bases at V and 5 bases at J, with 10 bases between. Germline values: CDR1 SEHNR, CDR2 FQNEAQ (reference sequence). The CDR3 covers 14 residues.

The V gene is TRBV4-1, the J gene TRBJ2-1; D is possibly TRBD2 (5 bases). V was clipped by 3 bases and J by 1 base, with 10 bases between them. The CDR3 extends over 15 amino acids. Germline V gives CDR1 MGHRA, CDR2 YSYEKL. CDR3 DNA: TGCGCCAGCAGCCAGCAGACTACGTCCTACAATGAGCAGTTCTTC. Residues: CASSQQTTSYNEQFF.

The chain carries TRBV29-1 and TRBJ2-5; TRBD2 might be the D (5 bases). Trimming pared 6 bases from V and 5 bases from J, leaving 10 bases between. The CDR3 consists of 11 residues. Germline CDR1 SQVTM, CDR2 ANQGSEA. CDR3 in DNA: TGCAGCGTCATGCCGGGGGAGACCCAGTACTTC. Amino acid sequence: CSVMPGETQYF.

This rearrangement joins TRBV30 to TRBJ2-1; TRBD1 or TRBD2 may be the D gene (6 bases each). The CDR3 loop spans 12 amino acids. Trimming removed 3 bases at V and 9 bases at J, with 12 bases between. CDR1 and CDR2 (germline): GTSNPN, SVGIG (reference sequence). The CDR3 DNA is TGTGCCTGGAGCCATTCGGGGGCTGAGCAGTTCTTC. Amino acids: CAWSHSGAEQFF.

The CDR3 coding sequence is TGTGCCAGTAGCCCACCGACAGGACACAATCAGCCCCAGCATTTT. Residues: CASSPPTGHNQPQHF. The V gene is TRBV19, the J gene TRBJ1-5; D may be TRBD1 (6 bases). This CDR3 comprises 15 residues. The germline V gene encodes CDR1 LNHDA and CDR2 SQIVND (reference sequence). V was clipped by 6 bases and J by 3 bases, with 15 bases between them.

V gene TRBV4-1 combines with J gene TRBJ2-7; perhaps D is TRBD1 or TRBD2 (5 bases each). Trimming took off 4 bases at V and 4 bases at J, with 17 bases between the two ends. This CDR3 spans 15 amino acids. CDR1 and CDR2 (germline): MGHRA, YSYEKL. CDR3 region: CASSLSGPGNYEQYF. CDR3 DNA: TGCGCCAGCAGCCTATCGGGACCTGGGAATTACGAGCAGTACTTC.

CDR3 nucleotides: TGTGCCACCACAGGGACATTCAATCAGCCCCAGCATTTT. Its protein is CATTGTFNQPQHF. This chain uses TRBV10-3 with TRBJ1-5, with D perhaps matching TRBD1 (6 bases). Trimming removed 10 bases from V and 3 bases from J, with 13 bases in between. The germline gives CDR1 ENHRY, CDR2 SYGVKD. There are 13 residues in the CDR3.

The genes are TRBV4-2 and TRBJ2-2; D might be TRBD1 (6 bases). Trimming removed 6 bases at V and 1 base at J, with 18 bases between. There are 17 residues in the CDR3. CDR1 and CDR2 from the germline V gene are LGHNA and YNFKEQ. CDR3 in amino acids: CASRPRAGDLNTGELFF. CDR3 nucleotides: TGTGCCAGCAGACCCCGGGCAGGGGACCTGAACACCGGGGAGCTGTTTTTT.